The 17 T cell receptor beta chains in this list originate from one sample, sequenced in a study of OX40 agonist ivuxolimab in advanced cancers. Generated by immunoSEQ multiplex PCR, the TCRdb table keeps only in-frame clones and is missing some. The sample holds tens of thousands of clones, around nine tenths seen once. The specimen comprised CD4+ or CD8+ T cells sorted from blood, sampled in a trial of the OX40 agonist ivuxolimab. The receptors come from an adult with an advanced solid tumor such as melanoma, head and neck, liver or kidney cancer.

This clone was found a few times. Written as DNA, the CDR3 is TGCGCCAGCAGCTTAATGACAGGGGTACAGAGTGGCTACACCTTC. This codes for CASSLMTGVQSGYTF. The chain links TRBV5-1 to TRBJ1-2; 8 bases agree with TRBD1. This CDR3 comprises 15 residues. The V segment lost 2 bases and the J segment 7 bases; nucleotides outside the gene matches: 10. Per the germline V gene, CDR1 is SGHRS and CDR2 is YFSETQ.

The rearrangement links TRBV7-2 to TRBJ2-1; 11 nucleotides line up with TRBD2. Germline-derived CDR1 and CDR2 are SGHTA and FQGNSA. J was trimmed by 5 bases and V by 3 bases; bases with no gene match: 3. The CDR3 consists of 15 residues. DNA of the CDR3: TGTGCCAGCAGCTTTACTAGCGGGGGTAACAATGAGCAGTTCTTC. This translates into CASSFTSGGNNEQFF. The full variable domain, with the rest looked up from reference TRBV7-2 and TRBJ2-1, is GAGVSQSPSNKVTEKGKDVELRCDPISGHTALYWYRQSLGQGLEFLIYFQGNSAPDKSGLPSDRFSAERTGGSVSTLTIQRTQQEDSAVYLCASSFTSGGNNEQFFGPGTRLTVL.

The CDR3 loop is CASSPVGQGTPEQYF. The CDR3 nucleotides are TGTGCCAGCAGCCCCGTCGGGCAGGGCACGCCCGAGCAGTACTTC. This chain connects TRBV7-6 to TRBJ2-7; D may be TRBD1 (5 bases). V lost 5 bases and J lost 6, with 20 bases in between. The CDR3 consists of 15 residues. Germline CDR1 reads SGHVS; CDR2 reads FNYEAQ.

The V and J genes are TRBV6-1 and TRBJ1-5, with 7 nucleotides matching TRBD1. This CDR3 has 17 amino acids. Germline lookup yields CDR1 MNHNS and CDR2 SASEGT. V was pared by 4 bases and J by 1 base, with 10 bases of the junction left unmatched. The CDR3 loop is CASSGATGSLSNQPQHF. As DNA, the CDR3 is TGTGCCAGCAGTGGCGCGACAGGGAGTCTGAGCAATCAGCCCCAGCATTTT.

CDR3 in amino acids: CASSPGGDSQETQYF. The CDR3 region has the DNA TGCGCCAGCAGCCCGGGGGGGGACTCTCAAGAGACCCAGTACTTC. The chain recombines TRBV5-1 with TRBJ2-5; 8 positions agree with TRBD2. Germline trimming cut 4 bases from V and 2 bases from J; bases unmatched to any gene: 7. Germline assignment: CDR1 SGHRS and CDR2 YFSETQ. CDR3 length equals 15 residues.

This clone turned up a few times. This rearrangement joins TRBV21-1 to TRBJ2-7; TRBD2, the table's D call, was not compared with the DNA. TRBV21-1 is labeled a pseudogene. This CDR3 comprises 18 residues. The CDR3: CASPGTEWRTSRYYEQYF. The CDR3 coding sequence is TGTGCCAGCCCCGGAACGGAGTGGAGGACTAGCAGATACTACGAGCAGTACTTC.

This chain joins TRBV4-2 and TRBJ2-1; the match to TRBD2 covers 8 bases. Per germline, CDR1 LGHNA and CDR2 YNFKEQ. This CDR3 contains 15 residues. V dropped 0 bases and J dropped 4; count of bases not matched to a gene: 2. The CDR3 loop is CASSQDPSGYNEQFF. Written as DNA, the CDR3 is TGTGCCAGCAGCCAAGATCCTAGCGGGTACAATGAGCAGTTCTTC.

The chain combines TRBV6-1 with TRBJ1-3; weak D call: TRBD1 (5 bases). CDR1 is MNHNS and CDR2 is SASEGT in the germline V gene. Trimming removed 6 bases at V and 0 bases at J, with 12 bases between. The CDR3 covers 15 residues. As DNA, the CDR3 is TGTGCCAGCAGGACGACAGTAAGCTCTGGAAACACCATATATTTT. Encoded protein: CASRTTVSSGNTIYF.

This chain links TRBV6-1 with TRBJ2-3; D is unresolved. Germline CDR1 MNHNS, CDR2 SASEGT. The CDR3 consists of 12 residues. Trimming shortened V by 5 bases and J by 5 bases, and 8 bases separated the two germline ends. This CDR3 reads CASSKPVDTQYF. The CDR3, as DNA: TGTGCCAGCAGTAAACCAGTAGATACGCAGTATTTT.

The chain employs TRBV6-5 and TRBJ2-7, with 7 bases lining up with TRBD2. Germline V lookup: CDR1 MNHEY, CDR2 SVGAGI. The V segment lost 0 bases and the J segment 1 base; nucleotides outside the gene matches: 6. There are 16 residues in the CDR3. The chain's CDR3 is CASSYSIGGSSYEQYF. The CDR3 DNA reads TGTGCCAGCAGTTACTCCATCGGCGGGAGTTCCTACGAGCAGTACTTC.

The rearrangement links TRBV19 to TRBJ1-5; 8 nucleotides line up with TRBD1. This CDR3 is built from 14 residues. Germline CDR1 LNHDA, CDR2 SQIVND (reference sequence). Trimming cost V 6 bases and J 5 bases; bases outside gene matches: 6. CDR3 nucleotide sequence: TGTGCCAGTAGCGGACAGGGCAGAGATCAGCCCCAGCATTTT. Translated: CASSGQGRDQPQHF.

The chain has TRBV27 and TRBJ1-1; TRBD1 matches at 9 bases. The germline gives CDR1 MNHEY, CDR2 SMNVEV (reference sequence). This CDR3 comprises 15 residues. Unmatched junction bases numbered 2, after V lost 3 bases and J lost 0 bases. In DNA, the CDR3 is TGTGCCAGCAGTTTCGGGACAGGGCTGAACACTGAAGCTTTCTTT. Translated: CASSFGTGLNTEAFF.

Points on this clone: The same CDR3 can be traced to other DNA sequences in this sample. J is TRBJ1-3 and V is TRBV18, with unresolved D. The CDR3 is 19 residues long. Trimming shortened V by 4 bases and J by 0 bases, and 22 bases separated the two germline ends. In germline, CDR1 is KGHSH, CDR2 LQKENI. CDR3: CASSLIGPSAGSSGNTIYF. CDR3 coding DNA: TGTGCCAGCTCACTTATAGGGCCAAGCGCGGGTAGCTCTGGAAACACCATATATTTT.

The rearrangement uses TRBV6-6 and TRBJ2-7, with 7 positions matching TRBD1. The CDR3 spans 15 residues. The germline V gene encodes CDR1 MNHNY and CDR2 SVGAGI (reference sequence). The V and J ends lost 5 bases and 6 bases, in that order; junction bases with no gene match: 13. The CDR3 protein is CASSITRDSVREQYF. In DNA, the CDR3 is TGTGCCAGCAGTATAACCCGGGACAGCGTACGCGAGCAGTACTTC.

This sequence joins TRBV20-1 and TRBJ2-7; D gene unclear. The V and J ends lost 6 bases and 1 base respectively, with 7 bases between them. This CDR3 is built from 11 residues. Germline V gene sequence: CDR1 DFQATT, CDR2 SNEGSKA (reference sequence). CDR3 bases: TGCAGTGCCGCTAATTCCTACGAGCAGTACTTC. It yields the protein CSAANSYEQYF.

This clone showed up just a few times. The chain has TRBV9 and TRBJ2-1, with D perhaps TRBD2 (7 bases). Trimming took off 0 bases at V and 9 bases at J, with 16 bases between the two ends. The CDR3 sequence is 15 residues long. The germline CDR1 and CDR2 sequences are SGDLS and YYNGEE. The CDR3 protein is CASSVDLTGGTEQFF. The CDR3 DNA follows: TGTGCCAGCAGCGTAGACCTAACGGGGGGCACTGAGCAGTTCTTC.

The V call is TRBV15, the J call TRBJ2-3; the D gene is possibly TRBD1 (6 bases). The ends were cut back, 0 bases at V and 2 bases at J, with 18 bases in the middle. Germline CDR1 and CDR2: LNHNV and YYDKDF (reference sequence). This CDR3 is 18 amino acids long. The CDR3 region has the DNA TGTGCCACCAGCAGAGAGGGGGCCGCATCAGGTTCCACAGATACGCAGTATTTT. It translates to CATSREGAASGSTDTQYF.